This T cell receptor beta chain is from a study of T-cell reconstitution after alpha-beta-depleted transplantation in children. With V trimmed by 3 bases and J by 5 bases, 7 bases remained unmatched. Germline loops: CDR1 SQVTM, CDR2 ANQGSEA. The CDR3 spans 16 residues. This clonotype has more than one count but fewer than ten. Unique molecular identifiers were used to barcode this TCRbeta library. TCRdb called the PCR reads again in MiXCR, with one record for every CDR3 protein. This sample has approximately 27,000 distinct CDR3 sequences, with over 15% found just once. This sequence joins TRBV29-1 and TRBJ2-7; TRBD2 aligns across 16 bases. Sequences were derived from PBMCs, mostly from graft donor cells, sampled 60 days after TCRalphabeta/CD19-depleted stem cell transplant. The TCR originated in a male patient aged 2-9 years who had a stem cell transplant for acute lymphoblastic leukemia, so the T cells may come from the graft donor. The CDR3, as DNA: TGCAGCGTTGAGACCGGGACTAGCGGGGGGGCCGACGAGCAGTACTTC. This translates into CSVETGTSGGADEQYF.